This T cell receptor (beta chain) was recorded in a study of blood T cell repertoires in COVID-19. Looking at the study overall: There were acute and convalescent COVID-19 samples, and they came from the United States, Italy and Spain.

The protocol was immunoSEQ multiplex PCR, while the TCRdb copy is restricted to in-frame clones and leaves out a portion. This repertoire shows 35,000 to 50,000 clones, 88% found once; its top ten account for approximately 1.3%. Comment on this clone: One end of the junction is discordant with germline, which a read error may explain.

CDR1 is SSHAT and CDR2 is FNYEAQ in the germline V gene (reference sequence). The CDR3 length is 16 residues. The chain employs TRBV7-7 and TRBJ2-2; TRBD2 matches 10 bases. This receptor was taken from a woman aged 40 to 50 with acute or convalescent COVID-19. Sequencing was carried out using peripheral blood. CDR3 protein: CASSLGLAEYTGELFF. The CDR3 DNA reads TGTGCTAGCAGCTTAGGACTAGCGGAGTACACCGGGGAGCTGTTTTTT. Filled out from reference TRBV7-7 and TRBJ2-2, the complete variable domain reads GAGVSQSPRYKVTKRGQDVTLRCDPISSHATLYWYQQALGQGPEFLTYFNYEAQPDKSGLPSDRFSAERPEGSISTLTIQRTEQRDSAMYRCASSLGLAEYTGELFFGEGSRLTVL.